The 17 T cell receptor beta chains below were found in one sample sequenced in a study of OX40 agonist ivuxolimab in advanced cancers. Only in-frame clones appear in the TCRdb table, and some are missing; sequencing was by immunoSEQ multiplex PCR. The sample has approximately 44,000 clones, approximately 84% seen once. The sequences come from CD4+ or CD8+ T cells sorted from blood, collected in a trial of the OX40 agonist ivuxolimab. These receptors originate from an adult with an advanced solid tumor such as melanoma, head and neck, liver or kidney cancer.

The rearrangement links TRBV7-9 to TRBJ1-1; the D gene is possibly TRBD1 (5 bases). Germline V gene lookup returns CDR1 SEHNR and CDR2 FQNEAQ (reference sequence). The length of the CDR3 is 14 residues. The V gene lost 3 bases and the J gene lost 2 bases, with 10 bases spanning the gap. CDR3 sequence reads: CASSFGQGNTEAFF. The CDR3 DNA is TGTGCCAGCAGCTTTGGGCAGGGTAACACTGAAGCTTTCTTT.

This clone was found a few times. The chain is built from TRBV23-1 and TRBJ2-7; 7 bases agree with TRBD1. TRBV23-1 is reported as an ORF; its role is uncertain. CDR3 length equals 16 residues. The V gene end was trimmed by 6 bases and the J gene end by 3 bases; junction bases not matched to a gene: 14. The chain's CDR3 is CASRRKRPQGNYEQYF. As DNA, the CDR3 is TGCGCCAGCAGACGAAAGAGACCACAGGGGAACTACGAGCAGTACTTC.

The genes are TRBV6-6 and TRBJ2-1; possible D gene TRBD1, 6 bases. CDR3 size: 14 residues. Per germline, CDR1 MNHNY and CDR2 SVGAGI (reference sequence). V lost 0 bases and J lost 7, with 10 bases in between. CDR3 in amino acids: CASSYSRDTNEQFF. The CDR3, as DNA: TGTGCCAGCAGTTACTCGAGGGACACAAATGAGCAGTTCTTC.

The chain links TRBV5-4 to TRBJ1-3; unclear D gene. The CDR3 totals 16 residues. Trimming took off 0 bases at V and 4 bases at J, with 14 bases between the two ends. The germline gives CDR1 SGHNT, CDR2 YYREEE (reference sequence). The CDR3 DNA is TGTGCCAGCAGCTTGGATGGCCCCACTCTGGGAAACACCATATATTTT. Protein sequence: CASSLDGPTLGNTIYF.

Written as DNA, the CDR3 is TGCAGCGTCAGGACAGGGGGTAACTATGGCTACACCTTC. It is translated as CSVRTGGNYGYTF. The rearrangement joins TRBV29-1 to TRBJ1-2, with 10 positions matching TRBD1. This CDR3 comprises 13 residues. With V trimmed by 6 bases and J by 1 base, 2 bases remained unmatched. Germline lookup yields CDR1 SQVTM and CDR2 ANQGSEA.

V is TRBV5-4 and J is TRBJ1-1, with 8 bases fitting TRBD1. The junction had 8 bases not matched to a gene; V was cut back by 4 bases and J by 3 bases. The germline gives CDR1 SGHNT, CDR2 YYREEE (reference sequence). The CDR3 covers 15 residues. The CDR3 coding sequence is TGTGCCAGCAGCGGATCAGGGGGCTCTGACACTGAAGCTTTCTTT. It codes for CASSGSGGSDTEAFF. The variable domain in full, completed from reference TRBV5-4 and TRBJ1-1, reads ETGVTQSPTHLIKTRGQQVTLRCSSQSGHNTVSWYQQALGQGPQFIFQYYREEENGRGNFPPRFSGLQFPNYSSELNVNALELDDSALYLCASSGSGGSDTEAFFGQGTRLTVV.

This sequence joins TRBV7-9 and TRBJ1-2; 7 bases line up with TRBD1. The junction had 4 bases not matched to a gene; V was cut back by 1 base and J by 8 bases. The germline gives CDR1 SEHNR, CDR2 FQNEAQ (reference sequence). The CDR3 contains 13 residues. DNA of the CDR3: TGTGCCAGCAGCTTAGGACAGGGATCGGGCTACACCTTC. It codes for CASSLGQGSGYTF.

The V call is TRBV6-5, the J call TRBJ1-1; no clear D. V lost 4 bases, J lost 5 bases, and 5 bases lay in between. The CDR3 runs to 11 residues. Germline CDR1 is MNHEY and CDR2 is SVGAGI. The chain's CDR3 is CASSSTTEAFF. In nucleotides, the CDR3 is TGTGCCAGCAGTTCTACGACTGAAGCTTTCTTT.

Notes on this clone: Sequence at one end of the junction differs from germline and may be a read error. The CDR3 DNA sequence: TGTGCTAGCAGCCTTGCGGGGGCCAGGGAGACCCAGTACTTC. Its protein product is CASSLAGARETQYF. V is TRBV7-7 and J is TRBJ2-5; TRBD2 is a possible D gene (7 bases). The CDR3 loop spans 14 amino acids. The germline gives CDR1 SSHAT, CDR2 FNYEAQ (reference sequence).

The genes are TRBV6-5 and TRBJ1-1; D is ambiguous. V was shortened by 4 bases and J by 2 bases, with 14 bases between the two germline ends. The germline V gene has CDR1 MNHEY and CDR2 SVGAGI. The CDR3 extends over 15 amino acids. The CDR3 spells CASSSVPRGNTEAFF. In DNA, the CDR3 is TGTGCCAGCAGTTCCGTCCCGAGAGGCAACACTGAAGCTTTCTTT.

This chain connects TRBV6-1 to TRBJ1-2, with TRBD1 matching 10 bases. J was trimmed by 3 bases and V by 1 base; bases with no gene match: 8. CDR1 is MNHNS and CDR2 is SASEGT in the germline V gene. The CDR3 length is 17 residues. This chain's CDR3 is CASSEEGWDRGDYGYTF. CDR3 nucleotide sequence: TGTGCCAGCAGTGAAGAAGGTTGGGACAGGGGAGACTATGGCTACACCTTC.

This rearrangement joins TRBV5-5 to TRBJ2-1, with D maybe TRBD2 (6 bases). Trimming shortened V by 5 bases and J by 4 bases, and 13 bases separated the two germline ends. The CDR3 is 14 amino acids. The germline V gene encodes CDR1 SGHKS and CDR2 YYEKEE (reference sequence). The CDR3 is CASSPMGGYNEQFF. CDR3 DNA sequence: TGTGCCAGCAGTCCCATGGGGGGATACAATGAGCAGTTCTTC.

Points on this clone: A read error may produce the germline difference seen at one junction end. This chain connects TRBV5-4 to TRBJ1-2; 10 bases fit TRBD1. CDR3 length: 15 residues. Per the germline V gene, CDR1 is SGHNT and CDR2 is YYREEE (reference sequence). In nucleotides, the CDR3 is TGCGCCAGCAGCCAAGAGACAGGGGGCTACTATGGCTACACCTTC. It encodes CASSQETGGYYGYTF.

J is TRBJ2-7 and V is TRBV5-4; no clear D. This CDR3 spans 16 amino acids. Trimming stripped 2 bases from V and 7 bases from J, with 22 bases between. Germline values: CDR1 SGHNT, CDR2 YYREEE (reference sequence). As DNA, the CDR3 is TGTGCCAGCAGCTTTAAACAGTTCTCCACCCCTGGGGAGCAGTACTTC. Translating it yields CASSFKQFSTPGEQYF.

The rearrangement uses TRBV28 and TRBJ1-2; tentatively, D is TRBD1 (5 bases). The V end lost 3 bases, the J end lost 10 bases, and 21 bases lay between the germline ends. Germline CDR1 and CDR2: MDHEN and SYDVKM. CDR3 length: 15 residues. Here the CDR3 DNA reads TGTGCCAGCAGTTTGCTCACGACAGCGCCTGGGGACTACACCTTC. This codes for CASSLLTTAPGDYTF.

V is TRBV11-3 and J is TRBJ1-3; D not certain. The CDR3 has 15 amino acids. V gave up 5 bases and J gave up 0 bases, with 11 bases separating them. Germline-derived CDR1 and CDR2 are SGHNT and YENEEA. The CDR3 region is CASSLRSSSGNTIYF. In DNA, the CDR3 is TGTGCCAGCAGCCTACGGAGTTCCTCTGGAAACACCATATATTTT.

V is TRBV7-9 and J is TRBJ1-4; D not certain. CDR1 is SEHNR and CDR2 is FQNEAQ in the germline V gene (reference sequence). The CDR3 has 14 residues. V lost 2 bases and J 2 bases, leaving 6 bases between the germline ends. CDR3 DNA: TGTGCCAGCAGCTTATCTCGGACTAATGAAAAACTGTTTTTT. Protein: CASSLSRTNEKLFF.